What follows are 10 T cell receptor beta chains derived from one specimen sequenced in a study of CD8+ T cells in alopecia areata. Treatment of the sample: oral pan-JAK inhibitor, 5-10 mg twice daily. Following extraction, RNA underwent reverse transcription to cDNA, which served as the sequencing template. Clones were sequenced by immunoSEQ multiplex PCR, and TCRdb holds only the in-frame ones, with some missing. The sample shows 170,000 or so clones, 55% to 75% of them seen only once. The material was CD4+ T cells sorted from blood, obtained at week 4, from a patient treated with tofacitinib. The receptors derive from a human donor with alopecia areata.

This chain joins TRBV29-1 and TRBJ1-1; no definite D call. The V and J ends lost 5 bases and 6 bases respectively, with 13 bases between them. The CDR3 is 12 amino acids. Germline V gene lookup returns CDR1 SQVTM and CDR2 ANQGSEA. The CDR3 spells CSVREINAEAFF. CDR3 bases: TGCAGCGTTCGAGAGATAAACGCTGAAGCTTTCTTT.

The chain links TRBV7-2 to TRBJ1-1; no definite D call. The CDR3 runs to 13 residues. From germline, CDR1 is SGHTA and CDR2 FQGNSA. The germline V and J ends were trimmed by 5 bases and 5 bases, with 12 bases remaining between them. The CDR3 is CASSRPWDTEAFF. The CDR3 DNA reads as TGTGCCAGCAGCCGCCCCTGGGATACTGAAGCTTTCTTT.

The chain joins TRBV4-2 to TRBJ2-1; D is possibly TRBD2 (6 bases). The CDR3 consists of 15 residues. The V gene's germline CDR1 is LGHNA and CDR2 YNFKEQ. Trimming removed 0 bases from V and 10 bases from J, with 16 bases in between. The chain's CDR3 is CASSQDREARGEQFF. CDR3 coding DNA: TGTGCCAGCAGCCAAGACAGGGAGGCGAGAGGAGAGCAGTTCTTC.

The chain joins TRBV6-6 to TRBJ2-3; no reliable D call. From germline, CDR1 is MNHNY and CDR2 SVGAGI (reference sequence). The CDR3 is 15 amino acids. The V gene lost 9 bases and the J gene lost 3 bases, with 19 bases spanning the gap. CDR3 loop: CASWNRAPETDTQYF. The CDR3 nucleotides read TGTGCCAGTTGGAATCGGGCCCCGGAGACAGATACGCAGTATTTT.

The rearrangement joins TRBV15 to TRBJ2-3; TRBD2 is a possible D gene (5 bases). Looked up from germline, CDR1 is LNHNV and CDR2 is YYDKDF (reference sequence). Trimming pared 0 bases from V and 8 bases from J, leaving 15 bases between. The CDR3 contains 15 residues. CDR3 loop: CATSRDRTPVGTQYF. In nucleotides, the CDR3 is TGTGCCACCAGCAGAGATAGGACTCCTGTCGGTACGCAGTATTTT.

Note on this clone: The same CDR3 can be traced to other DNA sequences in this sample. The chain uses TRBV7-2 and TRBJ2-7, with TRBD2 identical over 11 bases. With V trimmed by 5 bases and J by 0 bases, 3 bases remained unmatched. The CDR3 is 15 residues long. The germline gives CDR1 SGHTA, CDR2 FQGNSA. This chain's CDR3 is CASSRTSGGSYEQYF. The CDR3 nucleotides are TGTGCCAGCAGCCGTACTAGCGGGGGCTCCTACGAGCAGTACTTC.

In this sample, this clone turned up a few times. The chain couples TRBV10-3 to TRBJ1-4; D not resolved. Trimming stripped 8 bases from V and 7 bases from J, with 14 bases between. CDR1 and CDR2 from the germline V gene are ENHRY and SYGVKD. This CDR3 has 13 residues. CDR3 sequence reads: CAIGRASGEKLFF. The CDR3 DNA sequence: TGTGCCATCGGGAGGGCTTCGGGTGAAAAACTGTTTTTT.

The CDR3 here is CASSWGQQVQPQHF. The CDR3, as DNA: TGTGCCAGCAGCTGGGGACAGCAGGTTCAGCCCCAGCATTTT. The chain is built from TRBV7-2 and TRBJ1-5; TRBD1 matches at 7 bases. Trimming at V came to 4 bases and at J to 6 bases, leaving 6 bases not matched to a gene. The CDR3 has 14 amino acids. Looked up from germline, CDR1 is SGHTA and CDR2 is FQGNSA. Full variable domain (missing parts from reference TRBV7-2 and TRBJ1-5): GAGVSQSPSNKVTEKGKDVELRCDPISGHTALYWYRQSLGQGLEFLIYFQGNSAPDKSGLPSDRFSAERTGGSVSTLTIQRTQQEDSAVYLCASSWGQQVQPQHFGDGTRLSIL.

The chain is built from TRBV2 and TRBJ2-1; 9 nucleotides agree with TRBD1. In germline, CDR1 is SNHLY, CDR2 FYNNEI. There are 15 residues in the CDR3. The junction had 7 bases not matched to a gene; V was cut back by 2 bases and J by 8 bases. The CDR3 nucleotides read TGTGCCAGCAGTGAATGGGGGACAGGGACGTATGAGCAGTTCTTC. Its translation: CASSEWGTGTYEQFF.

This clone was counted only a few times. This rearrangement joins TRBV27 to TRBJ2-4; maybe TRBD1 (6 bases). CDR3 length: 13 residues. The V end was cut by 8 bases, the J end by 8 bases, with 16 bases between. Germline CDR1 MNHEY, CDR2 SMNVEV (reference sequence). The CDR3 region is CASRRVGGDIQYF. In DNA, the CDR3 is TGTGCCAGCCGCCGGGTAGGGGGAGACATTCAGTACTTC.